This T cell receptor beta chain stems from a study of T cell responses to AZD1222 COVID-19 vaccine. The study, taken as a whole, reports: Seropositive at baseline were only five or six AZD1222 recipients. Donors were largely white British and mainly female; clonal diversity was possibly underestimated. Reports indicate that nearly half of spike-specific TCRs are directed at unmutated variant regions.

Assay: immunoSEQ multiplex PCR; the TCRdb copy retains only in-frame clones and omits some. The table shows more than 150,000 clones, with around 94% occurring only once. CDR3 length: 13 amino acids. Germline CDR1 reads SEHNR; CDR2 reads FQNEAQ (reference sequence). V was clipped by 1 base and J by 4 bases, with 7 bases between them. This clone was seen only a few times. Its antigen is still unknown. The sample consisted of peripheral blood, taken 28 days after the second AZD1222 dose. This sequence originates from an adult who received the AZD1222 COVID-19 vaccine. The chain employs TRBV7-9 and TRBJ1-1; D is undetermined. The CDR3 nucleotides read TGTGCCAGCAGCTTAGAGGGAATCACTGAAGCTTTCTTT. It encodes CASSLEGITEAFF.